This T cell receptor beta chain was recorded in a study of identical twins. Template switching created a universal primer site, and the cDNA included unique molecular identifiers. TCRdb used MiXCR to reprocess the 5' RACE reads, holding one entry per CDR3 protein. Of a few hundred thousand distinct CDR3 sequences listed, about 10% are singletons. This clonotype appeared many times. The receptor was isolated from a man between 45 and 60 years old in good health. The sample taken for sequencing was memory T cells sorted from blood.

CDR3 amino acids: CASSLTPPGLGEKLFF. The CDR3 bases are TGTGCCAGCAGCTTGACTCCGCCGGGGTTAGGCGAAAAACTGTTTTTT. V and J are TRBV7-6 and TRBJ1-4; D is ambiguous. Trimming pared 3 bases from V and 8 bases from J, leaving 19 bases between. The CDR3 has 16 amino acids. Germline V lookup: CDR1 SGHVS, CDR2 FNYEAQ.